These T cell receptor beta chains were read from a single sample in a study of T cell repertoires in cytomegalovirus infection. TCRdb re-called the reads with MiXCR, one entry per CDR3 protein. Of fewer than 550,000 distinct CDR3 sequences in the sample, around 11% were seen once. Sequenced: PBMCs. All receptors come from a human donor in good health (CMV status not recorded). Some clones in this sample may be carry-over from other donors' samples. CDR3s include the opening cysteine and the closing phenylalanine or tryptophan. A D gene is named only where the DNA matches it firmly. Clone sizes are given selectively: once, few, many, or a class where the clone is expanded.

clone size,D gene,J gene,CDR3 length,V gene,CDR3 DNA,CDR3 protein
few,NA,TRBJ2-1,14,TRBV2,TGTGCCAGCAGTGTGGAGTCAAGTACCCTCTCTGGGTTCTTC,CASSVESSTLSGFF
many,NA,TRBJ1-5,15,TRBV7-9,TGTGCCAGCAGCCCTCAGAAGGACCGGGGTCAGCCCCAGCATTTT,CASSPQKDRGQPQHF
few,TRBD2,TRBJ2-7,15,TRBV3-1,TGTGCCAGCAGCCGCCCACTAGCGGGGGGCTACGAGCAGTACTTC,CASSRPLAGGYEQYF
many,TRBD2,TRBJ2-3,17,TRBV5-1,TGCGCCAGCAGCACCCCACGGAAGCGGGAGGACCCCAATACGCAGTATTTT,CASSTPRKREDPNTQYF
many,NA,TRBJ1-5,15,TRBV7-2,TGTGCCAGCAGCTTAGCGGTTGGTCCGGGGAAGCCCCAGCATTTT,CASSLAVGPGKPQHF
many,NA,TRBJ2-3,15,TRBV7-8,TGTGCCAGCAGCTTAACGGGGGGCCTCACAGATACGCAGTATTTT,CASSLTGGLTDTQYF
NA,NA,TRBJ1-1,15,TRBV6-5,TGTGCCAGCAGTTACTCGGGTACAGGGAACACTGAAGCTTTCTTT,CASSYSGTGNTEAFF
NA,TRBD2,TRBJ2-1,15,TRBV2,TGTGCCAGCAGTGAATTAGCGGGGCCCGCAAATGAGCAGTTCTTC,CASSELAGPANEQFF
many,NA,TRBJ1-1,10,TRBV28,TGTGCCAGCGGTAGGGCTGAAGCTTTCTTT,CASGRAEAFF
many,NA,TRBJ2-7,12,TRBV7-9,TGTGCCAGCAGCCTAAATGTACGCGAGCAGTACTTC,CASSLNVREQYF
many,NA,TRBJ2-5,16,TRBV4-2,TGTGCCAGCAGCCAAGTGGGATCGCAGATCCAAGAGACCCAGTACTTC,CASSQVGSQIQETQYF
few,TRBD2,TRBJ2-1,17,TRBV3-1,TGTGCCAGCCGGGGACTAGCGGGGGGCCGTTCTTACAATGAGCAGTTCTTC,CASRGLAGGRSYNEQFF
NA,TRBD1,TRBJ2-7,17,TRBV12-5,TGTGCTAGTGGTTTGGTAACAGGGGGAATAGATTCCTACGAGCAGTACTTC,CASGLVTGGIDSYEQYF
many,TRBD1,TRBJ1-3,13,TRBV24-1,TGTGCCACCAGTGGGGACAGGGGAAACACCATATATTTT,CATSGDRGNTIYF
many,TRBD1,TRBJ1-1,16,TRBV7-8,TGTGCCAGCACCTTCATGTCGACAGGGGGGTCCACTGAAGCTTTCTTT,CASTFMSTGGSTEAFF
few,TRBD1,TRBJ1-6,14,TRBV12-3/TRBV12-4,TGTGCCAGCAGATGGGACAGATATAATTCACCCCTCCACTTT,CASRWDRYNSPLHF
many,TRBD1,TRBJ1-4,16,TRBV4-1,TGCGCCAGCAGCCAAGGAAGGGGGGACAGGAATGAAAAACTGTTTTTT,CASSQGRGDRNEKLFF
many,TRBD2,TRBJ2-7,12,TRBV10-3,TGTGCCATCAGTGCCGGGACTAGCGAGCAGTACTTC,CAISAGTSEQYF
many,NA,TRBJ1-1,17,TRBV5-1,TGCGCCAGCAGCTTCCACAGGGTTCGTGGGATGAACACTGAAGCTTTCTTT,CASSFHRVRGMNTEAFF
many,TRBD1,TRBJ1-5,14,TRBV7-9,TGTGCCAGCAGGGGGGGGACAGGCAATCAGCCCCAGCATTTT,CASRGGTGNQPQHF
many,NA,TRBJ2-3,17,TRBV6-6,TGTGCCAGCAGAGCAAGTTCCCTTAGGGAGGGCACAGATACGCAGTATTTT,CASRASSLREGTDTQYF
NA,TRBD1,TRBJ1-6,14,TRBV28,TGTGCCAGCAGTTTATCGACAGGGGGGAGACCCCTCCACTTT,CASSLSTGGRPLHF
many,NA,TRBJ2-5,15,TRBV5-1,TGCGCCAGCAGCCCGGACCGGGTAGGCCAAGAGACCCAGTACTTC,CASSPDRVGQETQYF